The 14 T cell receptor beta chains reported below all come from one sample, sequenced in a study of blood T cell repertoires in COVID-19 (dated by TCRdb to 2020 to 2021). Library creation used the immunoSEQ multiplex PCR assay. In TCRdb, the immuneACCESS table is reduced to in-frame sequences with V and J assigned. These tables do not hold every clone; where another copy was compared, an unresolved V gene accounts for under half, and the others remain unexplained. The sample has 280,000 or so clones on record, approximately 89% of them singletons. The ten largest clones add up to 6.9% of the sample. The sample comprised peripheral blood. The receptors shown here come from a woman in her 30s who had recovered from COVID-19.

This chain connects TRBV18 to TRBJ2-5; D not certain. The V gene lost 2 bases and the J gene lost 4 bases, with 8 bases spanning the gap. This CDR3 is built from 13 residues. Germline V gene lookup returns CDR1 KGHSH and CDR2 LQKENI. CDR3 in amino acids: CASSPRHLETQYF. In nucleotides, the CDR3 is TGTGCCAGCTCACCAAGACATTTAGAGACCCAGTACTTC.

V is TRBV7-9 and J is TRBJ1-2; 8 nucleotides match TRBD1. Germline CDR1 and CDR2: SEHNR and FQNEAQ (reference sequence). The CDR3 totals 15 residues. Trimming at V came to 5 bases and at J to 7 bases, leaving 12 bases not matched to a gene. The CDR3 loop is CASSDRGPAYGGYTF. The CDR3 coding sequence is TGTGCCAGCAGCGACAGGGGACCTGCCTATGGTGGCTACACCTTC.

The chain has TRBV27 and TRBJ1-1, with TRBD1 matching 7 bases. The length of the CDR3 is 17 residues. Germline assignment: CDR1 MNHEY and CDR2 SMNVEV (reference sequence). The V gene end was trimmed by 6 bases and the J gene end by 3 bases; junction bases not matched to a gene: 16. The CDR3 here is CASSKRAAGTADTEAFF. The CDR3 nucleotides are TGTGCCAGCAGCAAACGGGCCGCCGGGACAGCGGACACTGAAGCTTTCTTT.

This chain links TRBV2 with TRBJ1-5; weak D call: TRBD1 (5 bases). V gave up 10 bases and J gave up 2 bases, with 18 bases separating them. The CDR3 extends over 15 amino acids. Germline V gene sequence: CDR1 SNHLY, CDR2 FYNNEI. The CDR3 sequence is CATSREGGGNQPQHF. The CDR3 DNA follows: TGTGCCACCTCCAGGGAGGGAGGCGGCAATCAGCCCCAGCATTTT.

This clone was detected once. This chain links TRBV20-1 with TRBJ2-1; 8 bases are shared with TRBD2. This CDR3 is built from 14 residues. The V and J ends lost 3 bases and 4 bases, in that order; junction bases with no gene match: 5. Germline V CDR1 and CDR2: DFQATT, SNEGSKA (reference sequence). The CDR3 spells CSASRASGYNEQFF. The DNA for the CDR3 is TGCAGTGCTAGTCGGGCTAGCGGGTACAATGAGCAGTTCTTC.

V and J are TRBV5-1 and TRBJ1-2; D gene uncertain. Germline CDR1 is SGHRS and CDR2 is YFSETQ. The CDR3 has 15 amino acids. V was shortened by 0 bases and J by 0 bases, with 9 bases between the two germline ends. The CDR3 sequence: CASSLEPGANYGYTF. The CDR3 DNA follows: TGCGCCAGCAGCTTGGAACCCGGAGCTAACTATGGCTACACCTTC.

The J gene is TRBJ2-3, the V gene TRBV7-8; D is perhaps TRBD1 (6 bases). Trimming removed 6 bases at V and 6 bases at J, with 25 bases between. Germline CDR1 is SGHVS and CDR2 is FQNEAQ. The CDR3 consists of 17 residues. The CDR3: CASRSQQGSFRVDTQYF. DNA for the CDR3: TGTGCCAGCAGATCTCAACAGGGCTCCTTTCGAGTGGATACGCAGTATTTT.

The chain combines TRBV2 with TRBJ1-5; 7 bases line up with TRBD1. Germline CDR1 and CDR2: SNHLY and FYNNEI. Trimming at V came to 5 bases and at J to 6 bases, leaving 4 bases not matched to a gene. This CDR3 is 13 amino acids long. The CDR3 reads CASSIQGGQPQHF. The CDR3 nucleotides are TGTGCCAGCAGTATTCAGGGGGGTCAGCCCCAGCATTTT.

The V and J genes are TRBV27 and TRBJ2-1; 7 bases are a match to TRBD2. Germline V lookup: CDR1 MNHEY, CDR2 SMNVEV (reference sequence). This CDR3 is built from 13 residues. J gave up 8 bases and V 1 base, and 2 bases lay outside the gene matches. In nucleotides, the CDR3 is TGTGCCAGCAGTTTATTTCGGGGGGATGAGCAGTTCTTC. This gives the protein CASSLFRGDEQFF.

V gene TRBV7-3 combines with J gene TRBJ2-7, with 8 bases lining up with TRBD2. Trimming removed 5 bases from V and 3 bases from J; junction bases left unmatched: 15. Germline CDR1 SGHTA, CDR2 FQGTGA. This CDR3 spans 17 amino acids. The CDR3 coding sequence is TGTGCCAGCAGCCTCCAACCCCCAGCGGGGGCCGGCTACGAGCAGTACTTC. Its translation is CASSLQPPAGAGYEQYF.

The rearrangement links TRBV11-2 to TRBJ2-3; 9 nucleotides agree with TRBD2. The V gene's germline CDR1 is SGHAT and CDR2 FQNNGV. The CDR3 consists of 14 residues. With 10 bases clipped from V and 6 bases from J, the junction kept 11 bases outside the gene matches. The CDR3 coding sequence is TGTGCCACCATGCGCGGGGGGGCACCCGATACGCAGTATTTT. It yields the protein CATMRGGAPDTQYF.

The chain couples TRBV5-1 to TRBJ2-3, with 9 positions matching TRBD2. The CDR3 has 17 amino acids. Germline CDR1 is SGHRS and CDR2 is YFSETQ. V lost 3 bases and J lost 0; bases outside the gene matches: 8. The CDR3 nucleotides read TGCGCCAGCAGCTCTACCCTGACTAGCGGAAGCACAGATACGCAGTATTTT. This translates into CASSSTLTSGSTDTQYF.

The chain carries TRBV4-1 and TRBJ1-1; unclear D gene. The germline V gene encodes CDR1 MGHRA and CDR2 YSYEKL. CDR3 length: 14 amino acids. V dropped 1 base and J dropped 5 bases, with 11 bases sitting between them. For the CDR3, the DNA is TGCGCCAGCAGCCAAGTTGTGGGAGCGACTGAAGCTTTCTTT. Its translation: CASSQVVGATEAFF.

CDR3 protein: CASSLGQPSTYGYTF. The DNA for the CDR3 is TGTGCCAGCAGCCTCGGACAGCCTTCTACCTATGGCTACACCTTC. The rearrangement uses TRBV2 and TRBJ1-2; maybe TRBD1 (6 bases). This CDR3 is 15 amino acids long. Between the trimmed V and J ends, which lost 6 bases and 4 bases, there was a span of 18 bases. Germline-derived CDR1 and CDR2 are SNHLY and FYNNEI.